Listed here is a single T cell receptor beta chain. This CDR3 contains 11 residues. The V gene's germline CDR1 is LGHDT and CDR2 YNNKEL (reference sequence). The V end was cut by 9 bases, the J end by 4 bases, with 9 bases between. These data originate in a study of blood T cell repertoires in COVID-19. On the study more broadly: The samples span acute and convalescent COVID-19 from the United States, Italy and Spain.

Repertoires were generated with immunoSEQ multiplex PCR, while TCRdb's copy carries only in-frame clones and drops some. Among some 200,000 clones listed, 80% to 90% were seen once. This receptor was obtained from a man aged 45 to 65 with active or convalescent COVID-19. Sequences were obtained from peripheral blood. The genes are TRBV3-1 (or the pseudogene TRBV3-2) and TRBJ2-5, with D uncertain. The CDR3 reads CASYRGETQYF. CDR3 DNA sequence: TGTGCCAGTTATAGAGGAGAGACCCAGTACTTC.